This T cell receptor beta chain appears in the sequencing data of a study of blood T cell repertoires in COVID-19 (dated by TCRdb to the early 2020s). With respect to the entire study: For ImmuneRACE Cohort 3, a participant was defined as recovered based on two consecutive negative NP/OP PCR tests, clearance by a healthcare professional, or resolution of symptoms. Samples covering the acute and convalescent phases of COVID-19 were provided by collaborators in the United States, Italy and Spain. The prospective study material was composed of cDNA or gDNA derived from T cells, B-cell-depleted T cells, or PBMCs. Deeply sampled blood TCRbeta repertoires from subjects exposed to, actively infected with, or recovered from COVID-19 were included in the dataset. The repertoires were released in a freely available public database intended as a resource for research on the immune response to SARS-CoV-2. The samples were drawn from the first 160 participants of the ongoing ImmuneRACE study and from more than 1,000 subjects provided by 6 global collaborators. Sample metadata almost always included a de-identified subject ID, COVID-19 status, age in years and sex. Where HLA class I and class II types were available, the types were taken from metadata supplied by the sample provider, not from assay-based typing. The paper as a whole reports these results and caveats: Clinical and demographic metadata were provided uncurated, with the amount varying by source and participant.

With regard to this clone: The antigen it recognizes is unknown. One base away there is no much larger clone; base qualities are not given.

Via the germline V gene, CDR1 is SGHRS and CDR2 YFSETQ. The CDR3 covers 13 residues, taking in both the cysteine and the phenylalanine. Only the CDR3 region is kept as DNA, spanning 39 bases read in frame from base 1. For this chain, trimming is 8 bases at the V end and 7 bases at the J end, and the number of junction bases without a gene match is 6. TCRbeta CDR3 regions were amplified from genomic DNA using the immunoSEQ Assay, a bias-controlled multiplex PCR. Concerning the study's data processing: The number of nucleated cells in each sample was estimated from the amplification of reference gene primers within the assay. To quantify the absolute abundance of each unique TCRbeta CDR3 rearrangement, sequence reads were collapsed and filtered. For each sample, productive Simpson clonality was calculated by taking the square root of Simpson's diversity index across productive rearrangements. Drawn from immuneACCESS, this table holds only the in-frame rearrangements with V and J called that TCRdb kept. Clones are partly lost; checked studies trace under half to an unresolved V gene and leave the rest unexplained. The DNA gave D and trimming, while V, J and clone size come from that table. In all, the sample holds about 400,000 clones, and about 89% of those were seen once. The ten largest clones represent roughly 2% of the sample.

Enrolling through a virtual design, the prospective study's participants ranged in age from roughly 18 to 90 years and lived across approximately 25 United States geographic areas. To assign participants to cohorts, the prospective study relied on clinical history that participants themselves reported in a screening survey and a study questionnaire. Each participant in the prospective study had whole blood, serum and a nasopharyngeal or oropharyngeal swab collected by mobile phlebotomists. Additional blood draws and questionnaires over an approximately two-month period could optionally be provided by prospective study participants. Prospective study blood samples were shipped either frozen or at room temperature before DNA extraction.

The sample consisted of PBMCs or T cells enriched from blood (not recorded which). The sequence was collected from a man in his forties in a cohort exposed to, infected with or recovered from COVID-19 (not recorded which). The sequence joins TRBV5-1 to TRBJ2-1; TRBD2 aligns with 10 central bases. The CDR3 amino acid sequence is: CASIGLAVNEQFF. Read as DNA, the sequence is TGCGCCAGTATCGGACTAGCGGTTAATGAGCAGTTCTTC.